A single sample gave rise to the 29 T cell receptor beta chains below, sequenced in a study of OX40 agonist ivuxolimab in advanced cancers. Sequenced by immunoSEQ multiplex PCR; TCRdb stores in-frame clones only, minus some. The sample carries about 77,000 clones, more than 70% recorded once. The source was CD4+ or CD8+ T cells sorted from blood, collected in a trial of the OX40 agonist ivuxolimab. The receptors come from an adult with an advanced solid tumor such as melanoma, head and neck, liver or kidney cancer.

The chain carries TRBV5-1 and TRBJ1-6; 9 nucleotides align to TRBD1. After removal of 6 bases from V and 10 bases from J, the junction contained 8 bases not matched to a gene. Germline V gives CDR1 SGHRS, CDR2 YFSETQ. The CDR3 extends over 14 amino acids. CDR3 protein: CASTAGTGNSPLHF. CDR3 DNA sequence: TGCGCCAGCACAGCGGGGACAGGGAACTCACCCCTCCACTTT.

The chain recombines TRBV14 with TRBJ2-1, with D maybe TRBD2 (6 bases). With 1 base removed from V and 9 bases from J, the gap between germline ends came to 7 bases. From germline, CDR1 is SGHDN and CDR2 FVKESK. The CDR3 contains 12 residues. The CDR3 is CASSQGRGEQFF. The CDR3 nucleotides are TGTGCCAGCAGCCAAGGGCGGGGTGAGCAGTTCTTC.

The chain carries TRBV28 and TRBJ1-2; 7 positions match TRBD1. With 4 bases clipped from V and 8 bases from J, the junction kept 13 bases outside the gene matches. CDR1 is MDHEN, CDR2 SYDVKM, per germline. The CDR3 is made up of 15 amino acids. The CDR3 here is CASSSDRFNLGGYTF. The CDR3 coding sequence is TGTGCCAGCAGTTCGGACAGGTTTAATCTAGGGGGCTACACCTTC.

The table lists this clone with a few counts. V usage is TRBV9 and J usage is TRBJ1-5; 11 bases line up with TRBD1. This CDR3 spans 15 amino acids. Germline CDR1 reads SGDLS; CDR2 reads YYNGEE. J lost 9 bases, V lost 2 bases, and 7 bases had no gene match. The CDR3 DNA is TGTGCCAGCAGCGTTGGGGGACAGGGGGATTCGCCCCAGCATTTT. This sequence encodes CASSVGGQGDSPQHF.

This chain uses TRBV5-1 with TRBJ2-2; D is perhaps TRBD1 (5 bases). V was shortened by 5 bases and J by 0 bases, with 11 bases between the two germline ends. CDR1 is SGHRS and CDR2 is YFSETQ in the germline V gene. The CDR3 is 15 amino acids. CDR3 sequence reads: CASSSGQPNTGELFF. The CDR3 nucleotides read TGCGCCAGCAGTTCAGGACAACCGAACACCGGGGAGCTGTTTTTT.

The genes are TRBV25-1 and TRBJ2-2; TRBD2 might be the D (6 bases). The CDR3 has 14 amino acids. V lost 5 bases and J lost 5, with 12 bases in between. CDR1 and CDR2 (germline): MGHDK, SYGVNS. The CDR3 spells CASSPQGGTGELFF. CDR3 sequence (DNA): TGTGCCAGCAGTCCCCAGGGAGGAACCGGGGAGCTGTTTTTT.

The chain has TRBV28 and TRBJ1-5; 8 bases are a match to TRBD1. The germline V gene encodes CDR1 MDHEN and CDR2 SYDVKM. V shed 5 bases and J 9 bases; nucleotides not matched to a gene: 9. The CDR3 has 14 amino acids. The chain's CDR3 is CASSPGTGLWPQHF. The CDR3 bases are TGTGCCAGCAGTCCAGGGACAGGCCTTTGGCCCCAGCATTTT.

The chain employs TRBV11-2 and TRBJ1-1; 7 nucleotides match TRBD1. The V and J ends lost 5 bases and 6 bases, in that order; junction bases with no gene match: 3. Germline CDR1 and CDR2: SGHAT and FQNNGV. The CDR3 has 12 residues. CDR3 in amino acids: CASSTDRAEAFF. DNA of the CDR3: TGTGCCAGCAGCACCGACAGGGCTGAAGCTTTCTTT.

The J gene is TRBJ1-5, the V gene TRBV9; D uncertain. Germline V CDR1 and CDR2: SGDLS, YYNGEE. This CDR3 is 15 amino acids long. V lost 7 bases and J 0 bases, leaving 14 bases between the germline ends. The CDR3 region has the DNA TGTGCCAGCTCTTTGAGTTCTAATAGCAATCAGCCCCAGCATTTT. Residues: CASSLSSNSNQPQHF.

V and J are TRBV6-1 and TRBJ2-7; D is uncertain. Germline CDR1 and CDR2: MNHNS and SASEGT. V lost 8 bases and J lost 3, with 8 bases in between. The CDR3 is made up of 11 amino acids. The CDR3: CASWVGYEQYF. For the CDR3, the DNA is TGTGCCAGCTGGGTGGGCTACGAGCAGTACTTC.

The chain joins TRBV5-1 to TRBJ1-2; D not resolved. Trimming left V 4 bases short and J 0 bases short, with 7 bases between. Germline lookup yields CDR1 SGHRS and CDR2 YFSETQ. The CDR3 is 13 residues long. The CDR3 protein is CASSPGTNYGYTF. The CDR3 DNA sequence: TGCGCCAGCAGCCCGGGAACTAACTATGGCTACACCTTC.

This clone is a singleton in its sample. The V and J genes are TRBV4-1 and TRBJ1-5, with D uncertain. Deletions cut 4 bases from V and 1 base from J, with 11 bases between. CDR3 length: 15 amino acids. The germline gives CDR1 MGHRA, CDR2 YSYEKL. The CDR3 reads CASSPTLMSNQPQHF. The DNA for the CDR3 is TGCGCCAGCAGCCCCACTTTGATGAGCAATCAGCCCCAGCATTTT.

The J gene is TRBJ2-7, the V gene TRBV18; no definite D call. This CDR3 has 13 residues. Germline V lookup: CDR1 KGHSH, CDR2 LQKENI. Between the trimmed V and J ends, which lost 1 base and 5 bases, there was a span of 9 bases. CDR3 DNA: TGTGCCAGCTCACCACGCGTAGGCAACGAGCAGTACTTC. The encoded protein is CASSPRVGNEQYF.

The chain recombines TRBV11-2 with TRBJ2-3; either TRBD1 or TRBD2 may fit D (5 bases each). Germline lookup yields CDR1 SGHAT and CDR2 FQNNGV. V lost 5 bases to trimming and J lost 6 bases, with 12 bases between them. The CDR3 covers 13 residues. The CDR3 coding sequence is TGTGCCAGCAGCCTGGGGGAGTCGGATACGCAGTATTTT. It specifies CASSLGESDTQYF.

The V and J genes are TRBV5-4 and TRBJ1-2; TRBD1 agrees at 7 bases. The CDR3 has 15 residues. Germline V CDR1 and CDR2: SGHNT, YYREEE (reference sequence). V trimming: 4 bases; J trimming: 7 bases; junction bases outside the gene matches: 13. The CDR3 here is CASSPAGGATTGYTF. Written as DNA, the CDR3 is TGTGCCAGCAGCCCCGCAGGGGGGGCAACAACTGGCTACACCTTC. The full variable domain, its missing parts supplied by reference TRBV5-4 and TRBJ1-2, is ETGVTQSPTHLIKTRGQQVTLRCSSQSGHNTVSWYQQALGQGPQFIFQYYREEENGRGNFPPRFSGLQFPNYSSELNVNALELDDSALYLCASSPAGGATTGYTFGSGTRLTVV.

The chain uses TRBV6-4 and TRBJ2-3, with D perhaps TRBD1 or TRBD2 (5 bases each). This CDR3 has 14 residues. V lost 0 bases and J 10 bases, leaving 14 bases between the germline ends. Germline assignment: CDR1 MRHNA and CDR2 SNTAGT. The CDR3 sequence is CASSDSRSGRAQYF. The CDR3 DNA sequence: TGTGCCAGCAGTGACTCGAGATCAGGGAGAGCGCAGTATTTT.

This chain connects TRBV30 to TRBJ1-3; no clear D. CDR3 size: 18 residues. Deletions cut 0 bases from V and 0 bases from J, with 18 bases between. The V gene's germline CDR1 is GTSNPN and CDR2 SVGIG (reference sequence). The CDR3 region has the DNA TGTGCCTGGAGTGTATCTTACGGGAGCGGGAGCTCTGGAAACACCATATATTTT. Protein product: CAWSVSYGSGSSGNTIYF.

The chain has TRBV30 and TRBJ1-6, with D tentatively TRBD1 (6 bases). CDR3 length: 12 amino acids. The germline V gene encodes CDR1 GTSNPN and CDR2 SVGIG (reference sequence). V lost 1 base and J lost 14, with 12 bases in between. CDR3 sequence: CAWSGSGVALHF. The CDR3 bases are TGTGCCTGGAGTGGATCAGGGGTAGCCCTCCACTTT.

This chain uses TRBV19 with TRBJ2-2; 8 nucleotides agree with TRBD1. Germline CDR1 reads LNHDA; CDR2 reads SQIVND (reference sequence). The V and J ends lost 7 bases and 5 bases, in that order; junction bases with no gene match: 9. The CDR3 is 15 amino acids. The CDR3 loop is CASTYGTGLTGELFF. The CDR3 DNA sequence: TGTGCCAGTACTTATGGGACAGGCCTTACCGGGGAGCTGTTTTTT.

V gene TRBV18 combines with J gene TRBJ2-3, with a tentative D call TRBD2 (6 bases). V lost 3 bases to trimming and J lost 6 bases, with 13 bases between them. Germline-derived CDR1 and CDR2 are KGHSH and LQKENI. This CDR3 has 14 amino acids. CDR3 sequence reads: CASSPAEGTDTQYF. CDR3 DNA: TGTGCCAGCTCACCGGCGGAGGGTACCGATACGCAGTATTTT.

The CDR3 sequence is CASSLVESDTQYF. The CDR3 DNA reads TGTGCCAGCAGCTTAGTAGAGTCAGATACGCAGTATTTT. The chain is built from TRBV7-9 and TRBJ2-3; D uncertain. This CDR3 spans 13 amino acids. The V and J ends lost 1 base and 4 bases respectively, with 6 bases between them. Germline lookup yields CDR1 SEHNR and CDR2 FQNEAQ (reference sequence).

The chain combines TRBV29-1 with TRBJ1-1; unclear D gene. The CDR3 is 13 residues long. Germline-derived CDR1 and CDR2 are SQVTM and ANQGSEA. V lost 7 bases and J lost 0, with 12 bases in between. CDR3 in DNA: TGCAGCGGAACCGGGGTTATGAACACTGAAGCTTTCTTT. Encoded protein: CSGTGVMNTEAFF.

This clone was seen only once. This CDR3 is CASSLEPGNQPQHF. CDR3 sequence (DNA): TGCGCCAGCAGCTTGGAGCCTGGCAATCAGCCCCAGCATTTT. The genes are TRBV5-1 and TRBJ1-5; D is ambiguous. The CDR3 loop spans 14 amino acids. Per the germline V gene, CDR1 is SGHRS and CDR2 is YFSETQ. With 0 bases removed from V and 2 bases from J, the gap between germline ends came to 6 bases.

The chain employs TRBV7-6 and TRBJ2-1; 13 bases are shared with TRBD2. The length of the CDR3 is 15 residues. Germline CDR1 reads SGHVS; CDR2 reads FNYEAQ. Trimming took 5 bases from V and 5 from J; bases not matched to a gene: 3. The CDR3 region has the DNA TGTGCCAGCAGCCGGGGGACTAGCGGGGACAATGAGCAGTTCTTC. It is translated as CASSRGTSGDNEQFF.

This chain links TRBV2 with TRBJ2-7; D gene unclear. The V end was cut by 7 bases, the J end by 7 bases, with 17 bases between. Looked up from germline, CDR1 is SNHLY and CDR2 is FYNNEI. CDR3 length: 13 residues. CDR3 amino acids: CASTAGRAREQYF. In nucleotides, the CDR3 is TGTGCCAGCACCGCAGGACGGGCGCGGGAGCAGTACTTC. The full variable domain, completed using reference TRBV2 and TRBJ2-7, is EPEVTQTPSHQVTQMGQEVILRCVPISNHLYFYWYRQILGQKVEFLVSFYNNEISEKSEIFDDQFSVERPDGSNFTLKIRSTKLEDSAMYFCASTAGRAREQYFGPGTRLTVT.

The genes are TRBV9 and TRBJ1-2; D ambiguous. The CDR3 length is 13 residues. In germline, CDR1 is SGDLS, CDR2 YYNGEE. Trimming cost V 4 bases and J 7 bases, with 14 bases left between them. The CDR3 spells CASSPGTRGGYTF. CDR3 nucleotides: TGTGCCAGCAGCCCCGGAACAAGAGGTGGCTACACCTTC.

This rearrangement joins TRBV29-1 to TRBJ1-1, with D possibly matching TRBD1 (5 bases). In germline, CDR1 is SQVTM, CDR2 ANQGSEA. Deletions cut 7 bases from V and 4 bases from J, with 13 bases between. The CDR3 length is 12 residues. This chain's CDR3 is CSANRQTTEAFF. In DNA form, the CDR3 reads TGCAGCGCCAACAGACAGACCACTGAAGCTTTCTTT.

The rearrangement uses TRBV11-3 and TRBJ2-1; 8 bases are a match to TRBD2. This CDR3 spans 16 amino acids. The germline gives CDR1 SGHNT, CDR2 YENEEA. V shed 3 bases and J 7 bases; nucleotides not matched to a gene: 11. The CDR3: CASSFSGRGPGNEQFF. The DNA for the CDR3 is TGTGCCAGCAGCTTCAGCGGGAGAGGGCCGGGTAATGAGCAGTTCTTC.

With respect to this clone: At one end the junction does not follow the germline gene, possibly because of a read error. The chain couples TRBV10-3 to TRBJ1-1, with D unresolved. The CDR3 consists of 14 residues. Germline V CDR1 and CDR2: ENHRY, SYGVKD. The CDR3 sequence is CATSERELDTEAFF. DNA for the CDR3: TGTGCCACCAGTGAGCGGGAACTTGACACTGAAGCTTTCTTT.